This entry describes one T cell receptor (beta chain). What it binds is not known. The V end was cut by 0 bases, the J end by 0 bases, with 8 bases between. Germline V gives CDR1 SGHRS, CDR2 YFSETQ. The length of the CDR3 is 15 residues. This record belongs to a study of vaccination and CD4 T cells after COVID-19. Turning to the study itself: Post-COVID samples had a sampling time that fell a median about 100 days after diagnosis (range 35 to 161).

Described treatment: approximately 11-day PBMC culture with coronavirus spike peptide pools or control peptides (ViraFEST assay). Negative selection was the method that isolated CD4+ T cells after ten to eleven days of culture. Sequencing of cultured CD4+ T cell DNA used the Oncomine TCR Beta short-read assay. TCRdb ran MiXCR on the PCR reads and lists one entry per CDR3 protein. The table records some 23,000 distinct CDR3 sequences, 67% of them present only once. This sequence joins TRBV5-1 and TRBJ2-3; possibly TRBD2 for D (5 bases). The material sequenced was CD4+ T cells from blood, cultured in vitro, taken after SARS-CoV-2 vaccination. This TCR derives from a human donor who received a COVID-19 vaccine. CDR3 in DNA: TGCGCCAGCAGCTTGGTGACTACTAGCACAGATACGCAGTATTTT. This gives the protein CASSLVTTSTDTQYF.